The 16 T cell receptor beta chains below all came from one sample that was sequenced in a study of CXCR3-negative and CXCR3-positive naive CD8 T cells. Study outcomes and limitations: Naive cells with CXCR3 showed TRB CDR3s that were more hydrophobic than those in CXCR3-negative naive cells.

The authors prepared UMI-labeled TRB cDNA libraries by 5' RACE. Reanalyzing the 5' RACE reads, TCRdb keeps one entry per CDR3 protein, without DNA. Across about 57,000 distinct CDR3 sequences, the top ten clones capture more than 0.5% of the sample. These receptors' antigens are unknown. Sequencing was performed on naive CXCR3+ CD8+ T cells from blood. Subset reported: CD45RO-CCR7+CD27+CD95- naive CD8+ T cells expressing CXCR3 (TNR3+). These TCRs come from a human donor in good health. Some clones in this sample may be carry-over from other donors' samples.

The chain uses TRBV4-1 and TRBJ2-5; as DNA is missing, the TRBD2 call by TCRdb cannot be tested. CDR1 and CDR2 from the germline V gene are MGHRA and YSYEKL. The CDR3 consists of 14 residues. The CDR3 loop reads CASSPLAGEETQYF.

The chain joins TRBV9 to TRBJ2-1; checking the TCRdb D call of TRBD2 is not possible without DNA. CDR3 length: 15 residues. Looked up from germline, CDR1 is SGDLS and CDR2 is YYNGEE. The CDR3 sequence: CASSVGAGFGNEQFF.

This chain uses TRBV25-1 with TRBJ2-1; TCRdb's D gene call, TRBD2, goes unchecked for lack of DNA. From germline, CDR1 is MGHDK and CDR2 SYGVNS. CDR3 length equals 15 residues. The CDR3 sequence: CASTPGTLSYNEQFF.

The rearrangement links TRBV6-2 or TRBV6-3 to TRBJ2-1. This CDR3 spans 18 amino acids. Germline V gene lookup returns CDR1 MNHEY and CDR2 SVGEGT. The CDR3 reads CASSYSRARKNSYNEQFF.

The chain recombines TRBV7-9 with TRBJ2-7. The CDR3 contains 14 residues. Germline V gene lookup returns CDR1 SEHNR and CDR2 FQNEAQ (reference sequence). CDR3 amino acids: CASSPPTGPYEQYF.

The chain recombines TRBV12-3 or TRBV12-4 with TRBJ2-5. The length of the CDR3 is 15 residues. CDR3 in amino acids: CASSSTTKSEETQYF.

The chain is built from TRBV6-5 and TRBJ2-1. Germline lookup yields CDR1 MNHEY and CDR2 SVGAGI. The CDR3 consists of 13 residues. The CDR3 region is CASSDGSYNEQFF.

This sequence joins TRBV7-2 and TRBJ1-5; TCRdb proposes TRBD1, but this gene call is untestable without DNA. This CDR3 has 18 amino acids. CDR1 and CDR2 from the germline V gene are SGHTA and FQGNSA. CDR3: CASSPSFFGGEFRQPQHF.

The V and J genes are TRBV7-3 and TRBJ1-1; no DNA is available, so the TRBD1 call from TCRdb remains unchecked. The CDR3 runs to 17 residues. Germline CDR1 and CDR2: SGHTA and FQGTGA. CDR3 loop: CASSPSKDRVMIPEAFF. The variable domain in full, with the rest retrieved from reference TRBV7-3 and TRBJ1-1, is GAGVSQTPSNKVTEKGKYVELRCDPISGHTALYWYRQSLGQGPEFLIYFQGTGAADDSGLPNDRFFAVRPEGSVSTLKIQRTERGDSAVYLCASSPSKDRVMIPEAFFGQGTRLTVV.

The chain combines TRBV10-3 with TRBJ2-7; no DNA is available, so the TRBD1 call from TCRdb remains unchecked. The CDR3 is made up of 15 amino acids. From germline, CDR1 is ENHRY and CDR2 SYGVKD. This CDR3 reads CAISESGQGYVEQYF.

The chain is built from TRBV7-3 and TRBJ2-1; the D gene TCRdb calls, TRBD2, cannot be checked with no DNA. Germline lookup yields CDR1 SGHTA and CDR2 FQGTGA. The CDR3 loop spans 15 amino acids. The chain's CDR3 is CASSLMSGGDNEQFF.

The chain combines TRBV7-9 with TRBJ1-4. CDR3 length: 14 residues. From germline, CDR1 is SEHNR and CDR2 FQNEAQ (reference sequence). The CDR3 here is CASSHRGSNEKLFF. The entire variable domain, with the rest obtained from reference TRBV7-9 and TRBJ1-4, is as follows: DTGVSQNPRHKITKRGQNVTFRCDPISEHNRLYWYRQTLGQGPEFLTYFQNEAQLEKSRLLSDRFSAERPKGSFSTLEIQRTEQGDSAMYLCASSHRGSNEKLFFGSGTQLSVL.

CDR3 protein: CASSSLGTQDTIYF. The chain uses TRBV7-9 and TRBJ1-3; TCRdb indicates TRBD1, and absent DNA this call remains unverified. This CDR3 has 14 residues. The germline CDR1 and CDR2 sequences are SEHNR and FQNEAQ (reference sequence).

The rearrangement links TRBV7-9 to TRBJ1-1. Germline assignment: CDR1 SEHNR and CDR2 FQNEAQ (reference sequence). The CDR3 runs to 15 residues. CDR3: CASSLNGAPNTEAFF.

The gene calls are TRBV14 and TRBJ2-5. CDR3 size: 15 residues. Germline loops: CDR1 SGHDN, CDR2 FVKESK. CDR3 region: CASSQEIADQETQYF. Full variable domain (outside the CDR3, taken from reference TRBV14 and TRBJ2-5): EAGVTQFPSHSVIEKGQTVTLRCDPISGHDNLYWYRRVMGKEIKFLLHFVKESKQDESGMPNNRFLAERTGGTYSTLKVQPAELEDSGVYFCASSQEIADQETQYFGPGTRLLVL.

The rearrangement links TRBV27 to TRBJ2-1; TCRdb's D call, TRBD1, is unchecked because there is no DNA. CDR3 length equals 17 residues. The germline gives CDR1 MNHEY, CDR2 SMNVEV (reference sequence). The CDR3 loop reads CASSLFLATGPQDEQFF.